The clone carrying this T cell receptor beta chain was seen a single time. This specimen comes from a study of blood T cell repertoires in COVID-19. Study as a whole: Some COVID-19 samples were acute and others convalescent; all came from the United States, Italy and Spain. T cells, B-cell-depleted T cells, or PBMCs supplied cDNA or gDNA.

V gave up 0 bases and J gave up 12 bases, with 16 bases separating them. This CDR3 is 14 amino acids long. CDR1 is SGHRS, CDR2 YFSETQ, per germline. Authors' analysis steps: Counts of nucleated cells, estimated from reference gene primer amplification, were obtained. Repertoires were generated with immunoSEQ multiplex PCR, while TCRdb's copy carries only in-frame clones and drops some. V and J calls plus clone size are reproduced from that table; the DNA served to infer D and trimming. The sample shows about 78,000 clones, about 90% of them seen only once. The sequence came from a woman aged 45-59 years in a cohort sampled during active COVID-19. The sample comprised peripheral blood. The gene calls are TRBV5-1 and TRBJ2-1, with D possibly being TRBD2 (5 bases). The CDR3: CASSLVEAWGGQFF. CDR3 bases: TGCGCCAGCAGCTTGGTGGAGGCCTGGGGTGGGCAGTTCTTC.